The TCR beta chain under discussion was sequenced for a study of cytomegalovirus exposure and HLA in healthy donors. The length of the CDR3 is 16 residues. The trim removed 4 bases at V and 8 bases at J, leaving 8 bases unmatched. Germline CDR1 reads SGHRS; CDR2 reads YFSETQ. 60 Vbeta and 13 Jbeta primers were used in PCR. Method: immunoSEQ multiplex PCR; TCRdb's copy keeps in-frame clones and lacks some. The sample consists of 150,000 to 200,000 clones, 68% of them appearing once. Concerning this clone itself: Antigen unknown.

General study results and limits: Earlier findings revealed that most TCR beta V segments proved productive either about 87% or about 30% of the time.

The V and J genes are TRBV5-1 and TRBJ2-3; 15 positions match TRBD2. This receptor was identified in a man aged 50 or older in good health and CMV-seronegative. The sample comprised PBMCs. CDR3 in DNA: TGCGCCAGCAGCCAAGGGACTAGCGGGGGGACCGGTACGCAGTATTTT. Amino acid sequence: CASSQGTSGGTGTQYF. The variable domain in full, with the rest retrieved from reference TRBV5-1 and TRBJ2-3, is KAGVTQTPRYLIKTRGQQVTLSCSPISGHRSVSWYQQTPGQGLQFLFEYFSETQRNKGNFPGRFSGRQFSNSRSEMNVSTLELGDSALYLCASSQGTSGGTGTQYFGPGTRLTVL.